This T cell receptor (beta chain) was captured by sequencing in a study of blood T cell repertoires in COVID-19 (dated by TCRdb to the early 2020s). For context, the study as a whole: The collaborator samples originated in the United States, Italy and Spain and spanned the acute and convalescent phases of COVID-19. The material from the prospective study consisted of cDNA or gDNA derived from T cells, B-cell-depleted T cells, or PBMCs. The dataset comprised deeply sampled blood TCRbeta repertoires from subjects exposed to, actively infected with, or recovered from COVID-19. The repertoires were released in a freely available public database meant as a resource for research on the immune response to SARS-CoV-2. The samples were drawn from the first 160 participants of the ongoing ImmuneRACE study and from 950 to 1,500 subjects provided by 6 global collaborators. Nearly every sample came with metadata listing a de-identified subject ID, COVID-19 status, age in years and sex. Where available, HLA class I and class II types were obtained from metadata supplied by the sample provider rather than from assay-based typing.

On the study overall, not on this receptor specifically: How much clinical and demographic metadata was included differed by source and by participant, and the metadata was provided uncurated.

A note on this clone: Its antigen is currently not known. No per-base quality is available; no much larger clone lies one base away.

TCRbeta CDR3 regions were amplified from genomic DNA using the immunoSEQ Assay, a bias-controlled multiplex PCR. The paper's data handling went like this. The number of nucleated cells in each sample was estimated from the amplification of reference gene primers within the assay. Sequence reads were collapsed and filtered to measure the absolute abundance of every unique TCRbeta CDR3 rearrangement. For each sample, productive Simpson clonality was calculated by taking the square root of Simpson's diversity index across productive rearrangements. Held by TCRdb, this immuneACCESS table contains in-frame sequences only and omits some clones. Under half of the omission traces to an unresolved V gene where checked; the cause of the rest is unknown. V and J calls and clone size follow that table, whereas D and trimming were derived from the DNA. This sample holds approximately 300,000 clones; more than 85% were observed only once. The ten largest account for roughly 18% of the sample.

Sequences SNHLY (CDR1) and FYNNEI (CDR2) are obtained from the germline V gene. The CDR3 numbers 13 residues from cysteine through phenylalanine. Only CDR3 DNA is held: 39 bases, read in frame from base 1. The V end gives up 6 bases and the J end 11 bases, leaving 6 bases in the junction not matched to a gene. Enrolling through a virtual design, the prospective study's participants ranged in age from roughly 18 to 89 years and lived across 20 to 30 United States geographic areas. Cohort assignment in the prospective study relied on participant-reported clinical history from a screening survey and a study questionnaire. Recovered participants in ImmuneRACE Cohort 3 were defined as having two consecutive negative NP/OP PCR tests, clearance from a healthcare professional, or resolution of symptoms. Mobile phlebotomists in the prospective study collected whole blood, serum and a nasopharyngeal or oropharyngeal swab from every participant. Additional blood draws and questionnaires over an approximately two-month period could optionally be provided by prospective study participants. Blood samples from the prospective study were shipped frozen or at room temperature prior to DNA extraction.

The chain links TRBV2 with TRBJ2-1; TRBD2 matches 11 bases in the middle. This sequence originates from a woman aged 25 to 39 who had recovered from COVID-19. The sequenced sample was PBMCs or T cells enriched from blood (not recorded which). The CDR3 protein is CASRPGTSGQQFF. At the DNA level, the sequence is TGTGCCAGCAGACCCGGGACTAGCGGACAGCAGTTCTTC. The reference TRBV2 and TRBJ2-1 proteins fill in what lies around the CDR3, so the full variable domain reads EPEVTQTPSHQVTQMGQEVILRCVPISNHLYFYWYRQILGQKVEFLVSFYNNEISEKSEIFDDQFSVERPDGSNFTLKIRSTKLEDSAMYFCASRPGTSGQQFFGPGTRLTVL.